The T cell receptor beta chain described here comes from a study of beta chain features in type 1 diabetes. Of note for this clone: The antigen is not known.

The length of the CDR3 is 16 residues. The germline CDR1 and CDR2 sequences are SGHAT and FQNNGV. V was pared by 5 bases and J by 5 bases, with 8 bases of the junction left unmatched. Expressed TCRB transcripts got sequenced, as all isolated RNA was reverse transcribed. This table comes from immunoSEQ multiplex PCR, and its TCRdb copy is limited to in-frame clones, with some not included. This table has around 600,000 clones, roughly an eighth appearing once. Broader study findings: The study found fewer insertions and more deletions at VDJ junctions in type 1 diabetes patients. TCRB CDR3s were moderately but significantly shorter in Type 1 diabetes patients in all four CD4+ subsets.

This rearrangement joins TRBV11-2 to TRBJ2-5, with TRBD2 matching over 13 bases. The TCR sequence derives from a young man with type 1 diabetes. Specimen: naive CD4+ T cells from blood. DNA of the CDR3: TGTGCCAGCAGCCCTTCGCGGACTAGCGGGGGTGAGACCCAGTACTTC. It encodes CASSPSRTSGGETQYF. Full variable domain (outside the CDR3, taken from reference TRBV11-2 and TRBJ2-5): EAGVAQSPRYKIIEKRQSVAFWCNPISGHATLYWYQQILGQGPKLLIQFQNNGVVDDSQLPKDRFSAERLKGVDSTLKIQPAKLEDSAVYLCASSPSRTSGGETQYFGPGTRLLVL.